This TCR beta chain was recorded in a study of blood T cell repertoires in COVID-19. As for the study in general: The origin of the acute and convalescent COVID-19 samples was the United States, Italy and Spain. PBMCs, B-cell-depleted T cells, or T cells were the source of the cDNA or gDNA that made up the material.

As processed by the authors: Estimation of nucleated cell counts was performed using reference gene primer amplification. Sequencing used immunoSEQ multiplex PCR; TCRdb keeps in-frame clones, though not all of them. The DNA was the basis for D and trimming; V, J and clone size are from that table. The sample has fewer than 180,000 clones, around 85% seen once; the top ten hold around 3.3%. Source material: peripheral blood. The clonotype was recovered from a man aged 70 or older with acute or convalescent COVID-19.

The DNA for the CDR3 is TGTGCCAGCAGCCGGGGGACGGCTCCAGAGTTCTTC. It yields the protein CASSRGTAPEFF. V and J are TRBV7-3 and TRBJ2-1; a weak D match, TRBD2 (6 bases). This CDR3 spans 12 amino acids. The V gene's germline CDR1 is SGHTA and CDR2 FQGTGA. V lost 5 bases to trimming and J lost 14 bases, with 16 bases between them.